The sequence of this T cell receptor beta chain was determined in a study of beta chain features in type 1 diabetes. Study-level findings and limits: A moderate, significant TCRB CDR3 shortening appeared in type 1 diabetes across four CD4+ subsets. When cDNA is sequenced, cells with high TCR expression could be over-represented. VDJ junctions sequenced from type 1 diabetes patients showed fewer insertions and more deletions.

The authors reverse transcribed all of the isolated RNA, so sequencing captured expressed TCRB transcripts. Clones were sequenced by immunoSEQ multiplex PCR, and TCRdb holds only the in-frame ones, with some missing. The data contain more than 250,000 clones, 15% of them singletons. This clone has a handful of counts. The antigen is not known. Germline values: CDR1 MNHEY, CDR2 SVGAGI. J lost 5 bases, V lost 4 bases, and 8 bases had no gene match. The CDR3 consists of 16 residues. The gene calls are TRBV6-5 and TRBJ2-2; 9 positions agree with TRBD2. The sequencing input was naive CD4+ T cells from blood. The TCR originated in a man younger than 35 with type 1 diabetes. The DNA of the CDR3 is TGTGCCAGCAGTTTTAATCCTAGCGGGGCAACCGGGGAGCTGTTTTTT. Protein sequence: CASSFNPSGATGELFF.